The T cell receptor beta chain described here comes from a study of blood T cell repertoires in COVID-19. For the study at large: Samples representing acute and convalescent COVID-19 were sourced from the United States, Italy and Spain. In each case, the material was cDNA or gDNA derived from T cells, B-cell-depleted T cells, or PBMCs.

The length of the CDR3 is 15 residues. Losses at the gene ends were 2 bases for V and 4 bases for J; bases not matched to a gene: 4. CDR1 is SGDLS, CDR2 YYNGEE, per germline. Authors' analysis steps: Counts of nucleated cells, estimated from reference gene primer amplification, were obtained. TCRdb's copy holds only in-frame clones and misses some; the assay was immunoSEQ multiplex PCR. V and J calls and clone size are as listed in that table; D and trimming were resolved from the DNA. Of about 150,000 clones in the sample, 85% to 90% were seen once. The sequencing input was peripheral blood. The chain has TRBV9 and TRBJ2-2, with 8 bases identical to TRBD2. The TCR originated in a middle-aged woman with acute or convalescent COVID-19. Here the CDR3 reads CASSVLRGGTGELFF. The CDR3 bases are TGTGCCAGCAGCGTCCTACGGGGGGGCACCGGGGAGCTGTTTTTT.